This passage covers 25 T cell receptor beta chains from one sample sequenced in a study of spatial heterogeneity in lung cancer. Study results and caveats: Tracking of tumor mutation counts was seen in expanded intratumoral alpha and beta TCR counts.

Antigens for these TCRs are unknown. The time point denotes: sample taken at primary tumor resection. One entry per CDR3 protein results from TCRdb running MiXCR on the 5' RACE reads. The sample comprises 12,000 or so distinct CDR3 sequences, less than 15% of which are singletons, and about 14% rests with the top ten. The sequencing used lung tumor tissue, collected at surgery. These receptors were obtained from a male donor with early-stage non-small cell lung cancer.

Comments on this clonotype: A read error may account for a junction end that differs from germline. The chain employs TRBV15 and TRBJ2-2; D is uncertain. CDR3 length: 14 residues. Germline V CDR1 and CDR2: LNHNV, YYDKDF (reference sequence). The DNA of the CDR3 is TGTGTCACCAGCAGGTCTAAGGGCACCGGGGAGCTGTTTTTT. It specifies CVTSRSKGTGELFF.

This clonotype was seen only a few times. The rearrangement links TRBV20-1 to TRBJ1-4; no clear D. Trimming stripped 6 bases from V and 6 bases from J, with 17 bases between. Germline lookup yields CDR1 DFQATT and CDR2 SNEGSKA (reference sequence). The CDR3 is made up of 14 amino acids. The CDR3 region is CSARFRLTDEKLFF. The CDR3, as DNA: TGCAGTGCCAGATTCAGGTTGACCGATGAAAAACTGTTTTTT.

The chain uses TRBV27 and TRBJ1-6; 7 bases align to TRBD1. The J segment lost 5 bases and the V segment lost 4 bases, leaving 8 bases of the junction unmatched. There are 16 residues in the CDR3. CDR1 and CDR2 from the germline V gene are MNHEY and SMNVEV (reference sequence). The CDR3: CASSWFGGTDNSPLHF. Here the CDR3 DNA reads TGTGCCAGCAGTTGGTTCGGCGGGACAGATAATTCACCCCTCCACTTT.

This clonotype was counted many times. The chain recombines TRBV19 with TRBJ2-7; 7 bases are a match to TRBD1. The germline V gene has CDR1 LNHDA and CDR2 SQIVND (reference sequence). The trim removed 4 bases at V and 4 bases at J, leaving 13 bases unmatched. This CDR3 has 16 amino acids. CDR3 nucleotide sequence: TGTGCCAGTAGTAAGAACTCCGGGACAGAAAGGTACGAGCAGTACTTC. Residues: CASSKNSGTERYEQYF.

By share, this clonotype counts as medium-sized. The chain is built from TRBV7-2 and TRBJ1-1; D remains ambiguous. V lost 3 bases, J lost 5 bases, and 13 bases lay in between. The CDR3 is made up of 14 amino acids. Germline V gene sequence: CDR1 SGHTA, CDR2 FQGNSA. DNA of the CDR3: TGTGCCAGCAGCTTGGGGTACGGAAGGACTGAAGCTTTCTTT. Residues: CASSLGYGRTEAFF.

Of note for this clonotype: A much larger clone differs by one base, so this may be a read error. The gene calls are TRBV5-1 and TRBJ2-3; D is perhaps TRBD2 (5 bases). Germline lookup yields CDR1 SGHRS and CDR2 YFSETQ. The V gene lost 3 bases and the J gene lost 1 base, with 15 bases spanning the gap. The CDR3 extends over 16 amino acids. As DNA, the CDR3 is TGCGCCAGCAGCTCGGAGGTGGGGTCGGGCACAGATACGCAGTATTTT. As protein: CASSSEVGSGTDTQYF.

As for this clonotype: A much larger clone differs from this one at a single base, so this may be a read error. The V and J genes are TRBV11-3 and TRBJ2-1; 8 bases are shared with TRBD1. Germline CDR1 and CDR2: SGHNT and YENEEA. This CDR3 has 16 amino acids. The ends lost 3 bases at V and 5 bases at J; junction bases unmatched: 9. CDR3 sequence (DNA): TGTGCCAGCAGCTTCTGGACAGGGTCGGGGCACAATGAGCAGTTCTTC. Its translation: CASSFWTGSGHNEQFF.

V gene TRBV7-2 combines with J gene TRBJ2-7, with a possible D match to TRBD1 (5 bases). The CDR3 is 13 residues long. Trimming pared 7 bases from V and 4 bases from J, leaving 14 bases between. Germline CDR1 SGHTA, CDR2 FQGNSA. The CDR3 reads CASTLQGKYEQYF. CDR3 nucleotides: TGTGCCAGCACTTTGCAGGGTAAATACGAGCAGTACTTC.

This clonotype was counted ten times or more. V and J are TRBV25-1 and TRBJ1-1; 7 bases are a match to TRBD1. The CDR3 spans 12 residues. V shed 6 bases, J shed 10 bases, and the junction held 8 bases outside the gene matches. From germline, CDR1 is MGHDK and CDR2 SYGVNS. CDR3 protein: CASRLGGSRAFF. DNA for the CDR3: TGTGCCAGCAGACTAGGGGGCAGTCGAGCTTTCTTT. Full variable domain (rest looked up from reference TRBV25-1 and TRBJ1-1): EADIYQTPRYLVIGTGKKITLECSQTMGHDKMYWYQQDPGMELHLIHYSYGVNSTEKGDLSSESTVSRIRTEHFPLTLESARPSHTSQYLCASRLGGSRAFFGQGTRLTVV.

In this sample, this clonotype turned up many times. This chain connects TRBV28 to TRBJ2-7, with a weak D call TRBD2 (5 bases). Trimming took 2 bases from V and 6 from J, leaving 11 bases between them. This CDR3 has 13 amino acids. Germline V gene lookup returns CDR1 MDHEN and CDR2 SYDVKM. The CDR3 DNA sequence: TGTGCCAGCAGTTTAGAGGGCCATTTCGAGCAGTACTTC. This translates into CASSLEGHFEQYF.

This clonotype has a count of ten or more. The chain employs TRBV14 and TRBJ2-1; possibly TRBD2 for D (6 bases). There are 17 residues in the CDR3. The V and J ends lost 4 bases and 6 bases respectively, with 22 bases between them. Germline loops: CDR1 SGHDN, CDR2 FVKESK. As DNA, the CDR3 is TGTGCCAGCAGCCCACCGATCGGCCAGCGGGCTCGCAATGAGCAGTTCTTC. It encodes CASSPPIGQRARNEQFF.

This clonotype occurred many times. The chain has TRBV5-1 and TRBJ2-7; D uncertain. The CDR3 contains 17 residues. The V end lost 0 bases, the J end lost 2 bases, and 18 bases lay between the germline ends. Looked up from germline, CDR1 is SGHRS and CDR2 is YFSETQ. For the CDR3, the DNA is TGCGCCAGCAGCTTGGCCAGGCCCCCCGGGTCCCCCTACGAGCAGTACTTC. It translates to CASSLARPPGSPYEQYF.

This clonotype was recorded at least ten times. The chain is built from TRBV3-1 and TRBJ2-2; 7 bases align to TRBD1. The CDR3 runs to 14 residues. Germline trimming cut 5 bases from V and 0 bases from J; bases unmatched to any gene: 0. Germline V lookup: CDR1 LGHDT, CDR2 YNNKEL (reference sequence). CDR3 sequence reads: CASSGTANTGELFF. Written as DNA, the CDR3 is TGTGCCAGCAGCGGGACAGCGAACACCGGGGAGCTGTTTTTT.

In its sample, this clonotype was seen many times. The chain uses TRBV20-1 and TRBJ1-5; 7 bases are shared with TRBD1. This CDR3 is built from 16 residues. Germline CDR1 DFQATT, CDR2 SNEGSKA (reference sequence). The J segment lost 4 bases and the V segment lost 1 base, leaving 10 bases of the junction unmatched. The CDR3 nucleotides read TGCAGTGCTAGAGCCCCCACAGGGGTACGGAATCAGCCCCAGCATTTT. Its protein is CSARAPTGVRNQPQHF.

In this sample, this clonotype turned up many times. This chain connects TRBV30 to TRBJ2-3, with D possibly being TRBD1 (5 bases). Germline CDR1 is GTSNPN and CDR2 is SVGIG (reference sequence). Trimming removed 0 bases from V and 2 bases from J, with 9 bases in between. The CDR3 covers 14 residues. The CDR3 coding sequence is TGTGCCTGGAGTGTACGACAGCCCACAGATACGCAGTATTTT. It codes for CAWSVRQPTDTQYF.

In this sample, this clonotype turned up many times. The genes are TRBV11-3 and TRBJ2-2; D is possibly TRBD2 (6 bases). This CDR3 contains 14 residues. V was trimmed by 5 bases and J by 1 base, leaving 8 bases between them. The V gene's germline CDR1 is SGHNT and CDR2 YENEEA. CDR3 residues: CASSTRGNTGELFF. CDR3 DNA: TGTGCCAGCAGCACGCGGGGGAACACCGGGGAGCTGTTTTTT.

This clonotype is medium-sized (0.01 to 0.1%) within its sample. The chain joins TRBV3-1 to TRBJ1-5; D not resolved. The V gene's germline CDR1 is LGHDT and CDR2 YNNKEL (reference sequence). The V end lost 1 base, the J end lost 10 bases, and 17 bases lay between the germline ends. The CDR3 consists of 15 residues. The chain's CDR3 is CASSQGGGREHPQHF. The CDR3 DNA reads TGTGCCAGCAGCCAAGGGGGAGGGAGGGAGCATCCCCAGCATTTT.

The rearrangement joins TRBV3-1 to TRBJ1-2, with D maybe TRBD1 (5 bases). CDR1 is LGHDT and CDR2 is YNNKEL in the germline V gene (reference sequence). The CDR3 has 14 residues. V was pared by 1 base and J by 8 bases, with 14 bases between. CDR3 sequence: CASSQGGAVAGYTF. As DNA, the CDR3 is TGTGCCAGCAGCCAAGGAGGGGCGGTCGCGGGCTACACCTTC.

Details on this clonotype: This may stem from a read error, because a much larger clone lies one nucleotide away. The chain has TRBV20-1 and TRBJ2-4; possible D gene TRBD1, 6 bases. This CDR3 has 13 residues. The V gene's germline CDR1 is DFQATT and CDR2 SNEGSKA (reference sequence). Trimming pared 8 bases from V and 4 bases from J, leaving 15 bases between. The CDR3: CSPSEDSKNIQYF. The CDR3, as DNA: TGCAGTCCCTCCGAGGACAGTAAAAACATTCAGTACTTC.

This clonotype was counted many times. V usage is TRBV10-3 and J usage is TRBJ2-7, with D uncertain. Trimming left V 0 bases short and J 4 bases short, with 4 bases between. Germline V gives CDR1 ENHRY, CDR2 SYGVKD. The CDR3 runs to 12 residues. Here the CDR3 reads CAISESIYEQYF. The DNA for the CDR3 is TGTGCCATCAGTGAGTCGATTTACGAGCAGTACTTC.

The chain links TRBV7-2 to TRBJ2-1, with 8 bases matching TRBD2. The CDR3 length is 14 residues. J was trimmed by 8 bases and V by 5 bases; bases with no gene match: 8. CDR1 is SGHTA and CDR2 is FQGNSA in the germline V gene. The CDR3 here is CASSGSGSGDEQFF. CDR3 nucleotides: TGTGCCAGCAGCGGAAGCGGGAGCGGCGATGAGCAGTTCTTC.

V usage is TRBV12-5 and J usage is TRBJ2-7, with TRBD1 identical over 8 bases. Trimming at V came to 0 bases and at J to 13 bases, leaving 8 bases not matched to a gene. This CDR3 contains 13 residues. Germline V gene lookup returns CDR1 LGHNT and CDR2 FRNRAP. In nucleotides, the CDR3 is TGTGCTAGTGGTTTGGTCCGCTGGGACAGGATATACTTC. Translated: CASGLVRWDRIYF.

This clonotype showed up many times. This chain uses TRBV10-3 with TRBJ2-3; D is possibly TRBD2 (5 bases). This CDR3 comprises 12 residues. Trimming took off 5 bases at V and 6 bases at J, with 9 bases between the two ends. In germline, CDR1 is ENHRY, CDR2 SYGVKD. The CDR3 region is CAISIGLDTQYF. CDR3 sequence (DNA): TGTGCCATCAGTATCGGACTGGATACGCAGTATTTT.

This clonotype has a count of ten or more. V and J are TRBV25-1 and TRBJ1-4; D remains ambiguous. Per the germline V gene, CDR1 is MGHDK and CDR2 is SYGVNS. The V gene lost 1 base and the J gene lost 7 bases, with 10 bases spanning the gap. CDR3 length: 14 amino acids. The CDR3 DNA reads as TGTGCCAGCAGTGAATTGAGCCCCATTGAAAAACTGTTTTTT. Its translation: CASSELSPIEKLFF.

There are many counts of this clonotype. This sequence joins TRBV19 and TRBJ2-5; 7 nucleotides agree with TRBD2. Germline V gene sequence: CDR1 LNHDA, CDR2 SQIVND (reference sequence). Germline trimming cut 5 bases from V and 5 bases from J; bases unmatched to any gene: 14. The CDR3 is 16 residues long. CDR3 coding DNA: TGTGCCAGTAGTCTGGGCGGGACTACGCGTGCGGAGACCCAGTACTTC. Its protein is CASSLGGTTRAETQYF.